This T cell receptor (beta chain) was identified in a study of response to subunit inactivated influenza vaccine (dated by TCRdb to about 2018). About the investigation overall: Deep quantitative profiling of the T cell receptor repertoire was used in the study to follow responses to a trivalent subunit inactivated influenza vaccine. What the research found in general, with its limitations: It was suggested by the authors that each seasonal influenza vaccination may recruit only a limited number of new T cells.

The library was built by means of RT-PCR. This sample was sequenced with an Illumina HiSeq 2500. Using fastp trimming at Q25 and MiXCR clonotype assembly, TCRdb reanalyzed the public sequencing data and kept in-frame beta chains. Duplicate CDR3 protein sequences are folded into a single record with the most common DNA and genes. This sample holds about 530,000 distinct CDR3 sequences; 10% to 15% were observed only once. The ten largest make up 10% of the sample. Trimming takes 3 bases from V and 4 bases from J, and the germline ends sit 22 bases apart. The CDR3 runs 19 amino acids, cysteine and phenylalanine included. Only the CDR3 DNA stays, 57 bases, in frame from base 1. Reading the germline V gene gives CDR1 SGHAT and CDR2 FQNNGV. A note on this clonotype: The target of this receptor is not known. It may be a read error: a sequence one base away is much more abundant.

The input for sequencing was PBMCs from blood, taken on the day of vaccination. The clonotype was recovered from a man aged 50 to 59 who received an inactivated influenza vaccine. Donor details come from another sample of the same person, matched by shared clones. The chain is made from TRBV11-2 and TRBJ1-6, with a weak D call of TRBD1 (6 bases match). The CDR3 amino acid sequence is: CASSFLLKQGSRYNSPLHF. The DNA is as follows: TGTGCCAGCAGCTTCCTCCTCAAACAGGGAAGTCGGTATAATTCACCCCTCCACTTT.